The rows below give T cell receptor beta chains drawn from one sample of a study of cytotoxic CD8 clonotypes in ibrutinib-treated CLL. The assay was immunoSEQ multiplex PCR, and TCRdb's table has in-frame clones only and misses some. The sample includes roughly 16,000 clones, roughly two thirds of them seen just once. This sample comprised PBMCs, obtained before ibrutinib treatment. Every receptor here comes from a human donor with chronic lymphocytic leukemia. Both conserved end residues are part of each CDR3. D genes are given only for firm matches. The size field is filled for only some rows; it gives once, few, many or a size class.

clone_size: .; d_call: .; v_call: TRBV7-2; cdr3_length: 17; j_call: TRBJ2-1; cdr3_aa: CASRPTSLSYSYNEQFF; cdr3_nt: TGTGCCAGCAGGCCCACTAGCCTTTCTTACTCCTACAATGAGCAGTTCTTC
clone_size: .; d_call: .; v_call: TRBV19; cdr3_length: 15; j_call: TRBJ1-1; cdr3_aa: CASSQSPVTDSEAFF; cdr3_nt: TGTGCCAGTAGCCAAAGCCCTGTTACTGACTCAGAAGCTTTCTTT
clone_size: .; d_call: .; v_call: TRBV10-3; cdr3_length: 14; j_call: TRBJ2-7; cdr3_aa: CAIKGDGSSYEQYF; cdr3_nt: TGTGCCATCAAGGGGGACGGAAGCTCCTACGAGCAGTACTTC
clone_size: medium-sized; d_call: TRBD1; v_call: TRBV10-3; cdr3_length: 14; j_call: TRBJ2-3; cdr3_aa: CAIRGTVGTDTQYF; cdr3_nt: TGTGCCATCAGGGGGACAGTGGGCACAGATACGCAGTATTTT
clone_size: .; d_call: TRBD2; v_call: TRBV6-6; cdr3_length: 16; j_call: TRBJ2-3; cdr3_aa: CASSRPGSGGIDTQYF; cdr3_nt: TGTGCCAGCAGCCGTCCGGGTAGCGGGGGGATAGATACGCAGTATTTT
clone_size: .; d_call: .; v_call: TRBV28; cdr3_length: 11; j_call: TRBJ1-3; cdr3_aa: CASSLLNTIYF; cdr3_nt: TGTGCCAGCAGTCTTTTAAACACCATATATTTT
clone_size: few; d_call: .; v_call: TRBV25-1; cdr3_length: 12; j_call: TRBJ2-3; cdr3_aa: CASSLHGDTQYF; cdr3_nt: TGTGCCAGCAGTTTACACGGCGATACGCAGTATTTT
clone_size: once; d_call: .; v_call: TRBV20-1; cdr3_length: 11; j_call: TRBJ2-5; cdr3_aa: CSAKFRETQYF; cdr3_nt: TGCAGTGCTAAGTTTAGGGAGACCCAGTACTTC
clone_size: .; d_call: .; v_call: TRBV4-2; cdr3_length: 16; j_call: TRBJ1-5; cdr3_aa: CASSQAQVGPSEPQHF; cdr3_nt: TGTGCCAGCAGCCAAGCCCAAGTGGGCCCTTCAGAGCCCCAGCATTTT
clone_size: .; d_call: TRBD2; v_call: TRBV7-9; cdr3_length: 16; j_call: TRBJ2-3; cdr3_aa: CASSFPLRGRADTQYF; cdr3_nt: TGTGCCAGCAGCTTCCCCTTACGCGGGAGGGCGGATACGCAGTATTTT
clone_size: .; d_call: .; v_call: TRBV6-1; cdr3_length: 11; j_call: TRBJ2-2; cdr3_aa: CASSEEGELFF; cdr3_nt: TGCGCCAGCAGTGAGGAAGGGGAGCTGTTTTTT
clone_size: .; d_call: .; v_call: TRBV7-2; cdr3_length: 17; j_call: TRBJ2-7; cdr3_aa: CASSFLQQESSSYEQYF; cdr3_nt: TGTGCCAGCAGCTTTCTTCAACAGGAGTCCTCTTCCTACGAGCAGTACTTC
clone_size: few; d_call: TRBD1; v_call: TRBV6-5; cdr3_length: 15; j_call: TRBJ2-6; cdr3_aa: CASSWTGSGANVLTF; cdr3_nt: TGTGCCAGCAGTTGGACAGGGTCTGGGGCCAACGTCCTGACTTTC
clone_size: .; d_call: .; v_call: TRBV7-9; cdr3_length: 14; j_call: TRBJ2-5; cdr3_aa: CASSHQGGQETQYF; cdr3_nt: TGTGCCAGCAGTCATCAGGGTGGACAAGAGACCCAGTACTTC
clone_size: .; d_call: .; v_call: TRBV5-1; cdr3_length: 13; j_call: TRBJ1-1; cdr3_aa: CASSWTLNTEAFF; cdr3_nt: TGTGCCAGCAGCTGGACGCTGAACACTGAAGCTTTCTTT